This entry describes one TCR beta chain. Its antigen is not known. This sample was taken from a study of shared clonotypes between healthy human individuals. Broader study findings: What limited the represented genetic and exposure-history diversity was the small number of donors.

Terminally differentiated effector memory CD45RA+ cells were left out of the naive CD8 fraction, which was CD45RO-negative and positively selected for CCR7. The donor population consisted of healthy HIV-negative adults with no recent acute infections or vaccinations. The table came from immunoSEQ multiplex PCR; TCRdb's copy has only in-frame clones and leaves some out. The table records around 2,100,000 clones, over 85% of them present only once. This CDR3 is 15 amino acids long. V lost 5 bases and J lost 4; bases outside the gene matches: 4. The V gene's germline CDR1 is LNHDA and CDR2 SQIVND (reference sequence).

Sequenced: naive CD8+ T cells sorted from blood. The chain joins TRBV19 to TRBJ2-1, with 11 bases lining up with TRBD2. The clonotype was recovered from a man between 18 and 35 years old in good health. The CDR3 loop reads CASSFGTSGYNEQFF. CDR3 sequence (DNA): TGTGCCAGTAGTTTCGGGACTAGCGGTTACAATGAGCAGTTCTTC.